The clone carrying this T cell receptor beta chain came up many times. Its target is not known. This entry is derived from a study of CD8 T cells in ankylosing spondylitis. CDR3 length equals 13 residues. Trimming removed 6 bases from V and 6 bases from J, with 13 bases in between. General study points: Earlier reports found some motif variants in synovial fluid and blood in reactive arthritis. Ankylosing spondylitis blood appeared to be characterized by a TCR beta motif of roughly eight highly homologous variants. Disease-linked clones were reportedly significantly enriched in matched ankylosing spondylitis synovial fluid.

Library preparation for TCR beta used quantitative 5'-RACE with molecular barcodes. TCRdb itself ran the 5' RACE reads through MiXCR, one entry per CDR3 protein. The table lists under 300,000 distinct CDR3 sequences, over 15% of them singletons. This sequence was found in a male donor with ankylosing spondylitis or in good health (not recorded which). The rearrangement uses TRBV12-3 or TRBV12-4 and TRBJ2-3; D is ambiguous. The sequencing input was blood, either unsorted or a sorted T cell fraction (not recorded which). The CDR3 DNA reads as TGTGCCAGCAGCCGACTCCTACCGGATACGCAGTATTTT. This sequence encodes CASSRLLPDTQYF.